The clone carrying this TCR beta chain was seen at least ten times. Fresh 10 ml peripheral blood yielded PBMCs. Trimming removed 6 bases at V and 13 bases at J, with 28 bases between. The CDR3 loop spans 16 amino acids. Germline values: CDR1 MDHEN, CDR2 SYDVKM. This sample was taken from a study of T cells in Graves' hyperthyroidism and ophthalmopathy. RNA transcripts were the template for amplifying TCR beta CDR3 regions. The HTBI primer set was used in a first-round RT-PCR of the TCR CDR3. TCRdb redid the calling of the multiplex PCR reads with MiXCR, one entry per CDR3 protein. The sample has about 640,000 distinct CDR3 sequences, approximately 15% seen once.

This clonotype originated in a woman in her forties or fifties with Graves' ophthalmopathy. V and J are TRBV28 and TRBJ1-5; D may be TRBD1 (5 bases). Sequencing input: blood. CDR3 coding DNA: TGTGCCAGCAGACCCGGGACTAGCGCGTTGGGCTCTACGCAGCATTTT. It encodes CASRPGTSALGSTQHF.